Below, one TCR beta chain is given with its context. The data stem from a study of CD8+ T cells in alopecia areata. Treatment in this sample: oral pan-JAK inhibitor, 5-10 mg twice daily. This CDR3 has 17 amino acids. Germline V gene sequence: CDR1 MNHEY, CDR2 SMNVEV (reference sequence). The V and J ends lost 6 bases and 1 base, in that order; junction bases with no gene match: 9. It was cDNA, reverse transcribed from extracted RNA, that served as the sequencing template. The assay was immunoSEQ multiplex PCR, and TCRdb's table has in-frame clones only and misses some. The table shows roughly 99,000 clones, with about 83% occurring only once.

The receptor comes from a human donor with alopecia areata. The chain joins TRBV27 to TRBJ2-5; TRBD2 matches 12 bases. Here the sequenced sample was CD8+ T cells sorted from blood, taken at week 24, from a patient treated with tofacitinib. CDR3 in amino acids: CASSPLTSGGGQETQYF. The DNA for the CDR3 is TGTGCCAGCAGCCCATTGACTAGCGGGGGCGGCCAAGAGACCCAGTACTTC.